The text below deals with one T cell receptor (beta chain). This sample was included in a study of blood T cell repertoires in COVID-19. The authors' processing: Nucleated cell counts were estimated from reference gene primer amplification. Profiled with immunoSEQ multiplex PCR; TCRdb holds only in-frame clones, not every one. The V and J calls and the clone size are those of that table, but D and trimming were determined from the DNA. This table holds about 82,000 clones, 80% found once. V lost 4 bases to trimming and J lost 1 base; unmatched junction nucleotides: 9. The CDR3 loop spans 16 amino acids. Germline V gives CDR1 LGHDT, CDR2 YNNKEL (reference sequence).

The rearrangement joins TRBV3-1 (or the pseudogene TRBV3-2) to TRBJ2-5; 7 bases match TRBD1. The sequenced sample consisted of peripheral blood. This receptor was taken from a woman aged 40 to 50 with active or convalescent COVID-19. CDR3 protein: CASSPTETGFQETQYF. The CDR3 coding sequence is TGTGCCAGCAGCCCGACCGAGACAGGGTTCCAAGAGACCCAGTACTTC.